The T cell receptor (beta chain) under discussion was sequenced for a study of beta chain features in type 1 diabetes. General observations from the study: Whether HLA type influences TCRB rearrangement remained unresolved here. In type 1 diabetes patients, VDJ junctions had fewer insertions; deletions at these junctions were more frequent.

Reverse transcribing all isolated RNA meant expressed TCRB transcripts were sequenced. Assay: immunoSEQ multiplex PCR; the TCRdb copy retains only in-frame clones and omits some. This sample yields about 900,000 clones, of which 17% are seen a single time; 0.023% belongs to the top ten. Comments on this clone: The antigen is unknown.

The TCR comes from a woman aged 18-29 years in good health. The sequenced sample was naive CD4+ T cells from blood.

In nucleotides, the CDR3 is TGTGCCAGCAGCCAAACTACGGGACTAGGGTCCTACGAGCAGTACTTC. This codes for CASSQTTGLGSYEQYF. The chain is built from TRBV4-2 and TRBJ2-5; 8 positions agree with TRBD2. TRBJ2-7 matches the DNA end more closely, so the J call is doubtful. Germline CDR1 reads LGHNA; CDR2 reads YNFKEQ. The CDR3 totals 16 residues.